The 10 T cell receptor beta chains given below trace back to one sample, sequenced in a study of T cells in localized non-small cell lung cancer. The assay was immunoSEQ multiplex PCR, and TCRdb's table has in-frame clones only and misses some. The table records roughly 66,000 clones, roughly 90% of them present only once. The input for sequencing was peripheral blood, taken before any cancer treatment. The receptors originated from a woman between 35 and 70 years old with stage I lung adenocarcinoma.

This clone appeared a few times. Other DNA sequences within the sample encode an identical CDR3. V gene TRBV18 combines with J gene TRBJ2-7, with 12 bases aligning to TRBD1. CDR3 size: 15 residues. CDR1 and CDR2 from the germline V gene are KGHSH and LQKENI. J was trimmed by 7 bases and V by 2 bases; bases with no gene match: 6. CDR3 amino acids: CASSPSGQGANEQYF. The CDR3 bases are TGTGCCAGCTCACCATCGGGACAGGGGGCAAATGAGCAGTACTTC.

The chain has TRBV5-1 and TRBJ2-1; TRBD2 matches at 14 bases. The CDR3 length is 15 residues. J lost 9 bases, V lost 4 bases, and 6 bases had no gene match. Germline loops: CDR1 SGHRS, CDR2 YFSETQ. The CDR3 DNA is TGCGCCAGCAGCCTGACTAGCGGGGGGGCCGGTGAGCAGTTCTTC. Amino acids: CASSLTSGGAGEQFF.

This clone occurred once. The chain is built from TRBV5-4 and TRBJ1-5, with TRBD1 matching 7 bases. The CDR3 has 13 residues. V trimming: 10 bases; J trimming: 7 bases; junction bases outside the gene matches: 11. Germline CDR1 is SGHNT and CDR2 is YYREEE (reference sequence). The CDR3 reads CAVGQDPSQPQHF. In DNA form, the CDR3 reads TGTGCCGTAGGACAGGATCCATCACAGCCCCAGCATTTT.

This chain links TRBV29-1 with TRBJ1-1; the D is unclear. The V gene lost 5 bases and the J gene lost 5 bases, with 15 bases spanning the gap. The germline V gene has CDR1 SQVTM and CDR2 ANQGSEA. CDR3 size: 13 residues. The CDR3 here is CSVLGPWRTEAFF. The CDR3 nucleotides are TGCAGCGTTTTAGGGCCCTGGAGGACTGAAGCTTTCTTT.

The J gene is TRBJ2-5, the V gene TRBV7-2; D call uncertain. Per germline, CDR1 SGHTA and CDR2 FQGNSA. CDR3 length equals 15 residues. V lost 1 base, J lost 3 bases, and 12 bases lay in between. CDR3 amino acids: CASSLVAASEETQYF. In DNA, the CDR3 is TGTGCCAGCAGCTTAGTCGCGGCCTCCGAAGAGACCCAGTACTTC.

This clone was seen once. The chain has TRBV6-6 and TRBJ1-1, with D possibly being TRBD1 (6 bases). V was cut by 0 bases and J by 1 base, with 9 bases left in between. Germline V CDR1 and CDR2: MNHNY, SVGAGI (reference sequence). This CDR3 has 15 residues. The CDR3 nucleotides are TGTGCCAGCAGTTACTCCCTGACAGGGAACACTGAAGCTTTCTTT. Translated, it gives CASSYSLTGNTEAFF.

The chain couples TRBV10-3 to TRBJ2-1; TRBD2 matches at 13 bases. This CDR3 has 16 amino acids. CDR1 ENHRY and CDR2 SYGVKD come from the germline V gene. Germline trimming cut 5 bases from V and 7 bases from J; bases unmatched to any gene: 8. The CDR3 here is CAISQLAGGPRNEQFF. The CDR3 DNA reads TGTGCCATCAGTCAACTAGCGGGAGGGCCGAGGAATGAGCAGTTCTTC.

In DNA form, the CDR3 reads TGTGCCAGTAGTGCCACCCTAAGGGGTGAAGCTTTCTTT. Amino acids: CASSATLRGEAFF. This sequence joins TRBV19 and TRBJ1-1; the D gene is possibly TRBD1 (5 bases). V lost 5 bases to trimming and J lost 7 bases, with 14 bases between them. This CDR3 contains 13 residues. In germline, CDR1 is LNHDA, CDR2 SQIVND (reference sequence).

The chain joins TRBV27 to TRBJ1-2; D remains ambiguous. The germline V and J ends were trimmed by 5 bases and 2 bases, with 9 bases remaining between them. CDR3 size: 13 residues. CDR1 MNHEY and CDR2 SMNVEV come from the germline V gene (reference sequence). CDR3 sequence (DNA): TGTGCCAGCAGTCCCCTAGTCAACTATGGCTACACCTTC. This codes for CASSPLVNYGYTF.

In this sample, this clone is large (0.1 to 1%). The J gene is TRBJ1-6, the V gene TRBV6-6; D not resolved. Trimming stripped 7 bases from V and 6 bases from J, with 16 bases between. CDR1 is MNHNY and CDR2 is SVGAGI in the germline V gene (reference sequence). The CDR3 is 15 residues long. The CDR3 loop is CASKESVSGNSPLHF. DNA of the CDR3: TGTGCCAGCAAGGAGTCGGTATCGGGTAATTCACCCCTCCACTTT.